This entry features one T cell receptor (beta chain) sequence. Other DNA variants within this sample encode the same CDR3. Cohort 3 recovered donors had two negative PCRs, clearance, or symptom resolution. These data come from a study of blood T cell repertoires in COVID-19. Turning to the study itself: Samples taken during acute and convalescent COVID-19 were collected in the United States, Italy and Spain.

Assay: immunoSEQ multiplex PCR; the TCRdb copy retains only in-frame clones and omits some. The table has 180,000 or so clones, roughly 83% seen once; the top ten hold roughly 9.1%. From germline, CDR1 is SGHRS and CDR2 YFSETQ. V was trimmed by 0 bases and J by 5 bases, leaving 11 bases between them. The CDR3 is 14 residues long. The material sequenced was PBMCs or T cells enriched from blood (not recorded which). This chain connects TRBV5-1 to TRBJ1-1, with D possibly TRBD1 on 5 matching bases. The TCR originated in a woman in her 30s who had recovered from COVID-19. In DNA form, the CDR3 reads TGCGCCAGCAGCTTGGGCGGGGAGGGGACTGAAGCTTTCTTT. This translates into CASSLGGEGTEAFF.